The clone carrying this T cell receptor beta chain was counted once. Its specificity is not known. Time point denoted: after neoadjuvant nivolumab, at surgical resection. Blood cells were analyzed directly, without culture or expansion. Most PBMC samples had approximately 500 ng input DNA in six replicates. TCRdb's table, derived via immunoSEQ multiplex PCR, lists solely in-frame clones and lacks some. The sample comprises roughly 9,000 clones, about 60% of which are singletons, and approximately 4.8% rests with the top ten. There are 15 residues in the CDR3. Germline V gene data show CDR1 as SGHDT and CDR2 as YYEEEE. Trimming stripped 2 bases from V and 3 bases from J, with 14 bases between. The data derive from a study of neoadjuvant anti-PD-1 for oral cavity cancer. Turning to the study itself: Before surgery, most patients got three to four biweekly 3 mg/kg nivolumab doses. Study observations and caveats: Only three patients per response group were TCR-analyzed; validation needed.

V is TRBV5-6 and J is TRBJ1-1, with D perhaps TRBD1 (6 bases). The sample was PBMCs, taken after nivolumab (anti-PD-1) treatment. This TCR was recovered from a person aged 40 to 85 with oral cavity squamous cell carcinoma. CDR3 residues: CASSFLGEGDTEAFF. In DNA, the CDR3 is TGTGCCAGCAGCTTCCTGGGTGAGGGGGACACTGAAGCTTTCTTT.